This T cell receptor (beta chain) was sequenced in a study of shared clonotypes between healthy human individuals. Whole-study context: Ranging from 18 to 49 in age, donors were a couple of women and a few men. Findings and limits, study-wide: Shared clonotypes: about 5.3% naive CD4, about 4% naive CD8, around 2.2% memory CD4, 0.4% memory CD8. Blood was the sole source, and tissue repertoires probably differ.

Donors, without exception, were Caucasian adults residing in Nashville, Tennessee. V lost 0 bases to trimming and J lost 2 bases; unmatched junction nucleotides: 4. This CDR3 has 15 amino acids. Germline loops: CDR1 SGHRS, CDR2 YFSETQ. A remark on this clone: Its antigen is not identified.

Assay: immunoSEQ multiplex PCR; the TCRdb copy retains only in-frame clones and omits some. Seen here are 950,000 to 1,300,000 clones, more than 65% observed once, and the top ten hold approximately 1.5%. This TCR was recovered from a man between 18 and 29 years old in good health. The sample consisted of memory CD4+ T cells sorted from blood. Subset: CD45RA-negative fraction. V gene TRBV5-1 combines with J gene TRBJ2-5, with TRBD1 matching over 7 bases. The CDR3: CASSLVSGGQETQYF. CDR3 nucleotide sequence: TGCGCCAGCAGCTTGGTGTCAGGGGGACAAGAGACCCAGTACTTC.